This entry lists 5 T cell receptor beta chains sequenced from one sample in a study of blood T cells in healthy people across ages. The second PCR ran about 6 to 11 cycles with a sample-barcoded 5' primer and J-beta primers. From the 5' RACE reads, TCRdb called clonotypes with MiXCR, one entry per CDR3 protein. This table has some 1.8 million distinct CDR3 sequences, about 39% appearing once. The sample was blood. The source is a human donor in good health.

The chain joins TRBV11-2 to TRBJ1-1, with TRBD1 identical over 9 bases. Per the germline V gene, CDR1 is SGHAT and CDR2 is FQNNGV. V was pared by 5 bases and J by 4 bases, with 11 bases of the junction left unmatched. The CDR3 runs to 16 residues. CDR3 DNA sequence: TGTGCCAGCAGCCCCACTCCGGGACAGGGAGGCACTGAAGCTTTCTTT. It codes for CASSPTPGQGGTEAFF.

The chain couples TRBV11-1 to TRBJ2-3, with 11 positions matching TRBD1. Looked up from germline, CDR1 is SGHAT and CDR2 is FQDESV (reference sequence). J was trimmed by 6 bases and V by 4 bases; bases with no gene match: 9. The CDR3 sequence is 16 residues long. CDR3 DNA sequence: TGTGCCAGCAGCTCACAACCGGGACAGGGGGTGGATACGCAGTATTTT. It encodes CASSSQPGQGVDTQYF. The full variable domain, rest sourced from reference TRBV11-1 and TRBJ2-3, is EAEVAQSPRYKITEKSQAVAFWCDPISGHATLYWYRQILGQGPELLVQFQDESVVDDSQLPKDRFSAERLKGVDSTLKIQPAELGDSAMYLCASSSQPGQGVDTQYFGPGTRLTVL.

J is TRBJ1-1 and V is TRBV29-1; D perhaps matches TRBD1 (6 bases). The CDR3 runs 15 residues. From germline, CDR1 is SQVTM and CDR2 ANQGSEA. V lost 8 bases to trimming and J lost 7 bases, with 26 bases between them. CDR3 sequence (DNA): TGCAGCACCGAGGGGGAGGGGATGGATATTTATGAAGCTTTCTTT. It specifies CSTEGEGMDIYEAFF. Combining the CDR3 with reference TRBV29-1 and TRBJ1-1 gives the whole variable domain SAVISQKPSRDICQRGTSLTIQCQVDSQVTMMFWYRQQPGQSLTLIATANQGSEATYESGFVIDKFPISRPNLTFSTLTVSNMSPEDSSIYLCSTEGEGMDIYEAFFGQGTRLTVV.

The chain carries TRBV12-3 or TRBV12-4 and TRBJ2-1; either TRBD1 or TRBD2 may supply D (5 bases each). This CDR3 contains 15 residues. V lost 8 bases, J lost 1 base, and 15 bases lay in between. The CDR3 is CASQGEGKSYNEQFF. In nucleotides, the CDR3 is TGTGCCAGCCAGGGCGAGGGGAAATCCTACAATGAGCAGTTCTTC.

In regard to this clonotype: The junction and the germline gene differ at one end; a read error may be behind it. The rearrangement uses TRBV12-3 or TRBV12-4 and TRBJ1-2; 7 bases are shared with TRBD1. The CDR3 spans 14 residues. CDR3 loop: CASSRDRVPYDYTF. CDR3 DNA sequence: TGTGCCAGCAGCCGTGACAGGGTCCCCTATGACTACACCTTC.